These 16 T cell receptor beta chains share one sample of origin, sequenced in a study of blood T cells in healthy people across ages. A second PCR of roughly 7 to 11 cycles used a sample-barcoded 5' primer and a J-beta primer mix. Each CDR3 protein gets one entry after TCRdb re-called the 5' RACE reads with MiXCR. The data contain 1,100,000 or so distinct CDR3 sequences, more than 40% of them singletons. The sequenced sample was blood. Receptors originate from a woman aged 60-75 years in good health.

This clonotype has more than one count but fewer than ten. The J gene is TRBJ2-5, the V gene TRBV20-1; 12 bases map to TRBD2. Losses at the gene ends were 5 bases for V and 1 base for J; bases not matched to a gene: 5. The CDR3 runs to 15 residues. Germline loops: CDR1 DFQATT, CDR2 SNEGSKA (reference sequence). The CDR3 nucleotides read TGCAGTGCTCAAAGGACTAGCGGGACCCAAGAGACCCAGTACTTC. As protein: CSAQRTSGTQETQYF.

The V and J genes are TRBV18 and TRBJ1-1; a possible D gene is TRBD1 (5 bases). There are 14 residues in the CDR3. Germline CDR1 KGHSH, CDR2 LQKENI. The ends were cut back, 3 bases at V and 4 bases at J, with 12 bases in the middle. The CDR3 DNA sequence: TGTGCCAGCTCACCGGCACTCGGGGGCACTGAAGCTTTCTTT. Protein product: CASSPALGGTEAFF.

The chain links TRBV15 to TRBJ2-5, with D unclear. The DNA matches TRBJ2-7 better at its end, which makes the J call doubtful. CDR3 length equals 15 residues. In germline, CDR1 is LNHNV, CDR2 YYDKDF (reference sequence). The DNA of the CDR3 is TGTGCCACCAGCAGAGATCTAGGGCAAATGGACGAGCAGTACTTC. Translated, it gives CATSRDLGQMDEQYF.

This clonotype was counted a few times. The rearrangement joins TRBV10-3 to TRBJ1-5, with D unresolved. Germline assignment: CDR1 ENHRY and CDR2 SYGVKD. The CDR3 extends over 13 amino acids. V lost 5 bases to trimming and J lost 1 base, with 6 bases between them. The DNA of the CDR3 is TGTGCCATCAGTCCGGACAGCAATCAGCCCCAGCATTTT. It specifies CAISPDSNQPQHF.

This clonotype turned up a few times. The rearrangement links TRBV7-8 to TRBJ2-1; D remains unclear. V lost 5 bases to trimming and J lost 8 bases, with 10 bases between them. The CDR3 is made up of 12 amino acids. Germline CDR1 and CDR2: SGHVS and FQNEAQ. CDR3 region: CASSPGLDEQFF. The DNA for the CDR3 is TGTGCCAGCAGCCCCGGGCTGGATGAGCAGTTCTTC.

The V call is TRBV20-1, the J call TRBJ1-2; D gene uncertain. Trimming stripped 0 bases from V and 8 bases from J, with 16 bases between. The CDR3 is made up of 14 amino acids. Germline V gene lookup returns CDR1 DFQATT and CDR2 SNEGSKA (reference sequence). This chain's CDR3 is CSARDGGVPWGYTF. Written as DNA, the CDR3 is TGCAGTGCTAGAGATGGCGGGGTCCCCTGGGGCTACACCTTC.

CDR3 region: CSARAEYSNQPQHF. CDR3 sequence (DNA): TGCAGTGCTAGAGCTGAATATAGCAATCAGCCCCAGCATTTT. The rearrangement links TRBV20-1 to TRBJ1-5; D ambiguous. With 1 base removed from V and 0 bases from J, the gap between germline ends came to 7 bases. The germline gives CDR1 DFQATT, CDR2 SNEGSKA (reference sequence). The CDR3 extends over 14 amino acids.

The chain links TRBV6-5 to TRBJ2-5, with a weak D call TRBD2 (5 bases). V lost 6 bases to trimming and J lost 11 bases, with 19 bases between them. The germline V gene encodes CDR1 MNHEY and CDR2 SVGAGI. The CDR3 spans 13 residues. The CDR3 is CASRNGPRGEQYF. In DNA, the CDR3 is TGTGCCAGCAGAAACGGGCCCCGGGGAGAGCAGTACTTC.

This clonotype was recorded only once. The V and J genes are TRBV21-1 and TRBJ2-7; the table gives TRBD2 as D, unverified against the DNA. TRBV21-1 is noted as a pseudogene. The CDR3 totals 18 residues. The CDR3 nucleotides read TGTGCCAGCAGCCATGGGGTAGATTGGGCTAGCGTGAGCTACGAGCAGTACTTC. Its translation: CASSHGVDWASVSYEQYF.

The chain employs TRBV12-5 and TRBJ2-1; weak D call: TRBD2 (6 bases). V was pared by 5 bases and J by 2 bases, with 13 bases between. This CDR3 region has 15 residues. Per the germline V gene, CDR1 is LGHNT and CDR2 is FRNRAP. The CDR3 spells CASGAGLSAYNEQFF. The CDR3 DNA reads TGTGCTAGTGGTGCCGGACTATCGGCCTACAATGAGCAGTTCTTC.

The DNA for the CDR3 is TGTGCCAGCAGCGTAGGGGGCGGGTGGTACAATGAGCAGTACTTC. It specifies CASSVGGGWYNEQYF. The chain is built from TRBV9 and TRBJ2-1, with D possibly called TRBD1 or TRBD2 (5 bases each). The J call could be wrong; TRBJ2-7 is a better fit for the DNA end. The CDR3 has 15 residues. The germline gives CDR1 SGDLS, CDR2 YYNGEE.

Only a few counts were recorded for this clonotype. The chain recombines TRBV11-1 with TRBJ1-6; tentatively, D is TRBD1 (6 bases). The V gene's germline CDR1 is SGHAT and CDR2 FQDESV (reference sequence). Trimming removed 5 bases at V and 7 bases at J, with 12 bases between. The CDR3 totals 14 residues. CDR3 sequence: CASSHRVVNSPLHF. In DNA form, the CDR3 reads TGTGCCAGCAGCCACAGGGTCGTAAATTCACCCCTCCACTTT.

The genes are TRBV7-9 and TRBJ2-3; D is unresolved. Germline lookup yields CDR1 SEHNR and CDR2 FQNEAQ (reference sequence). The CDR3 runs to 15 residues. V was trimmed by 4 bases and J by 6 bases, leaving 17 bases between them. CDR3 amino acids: CASSSLVRRVDTQYF. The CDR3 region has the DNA TGTGCCAGCAGCTCCCTCGTTAGACGGGTTGATACGCAGTATTTT.

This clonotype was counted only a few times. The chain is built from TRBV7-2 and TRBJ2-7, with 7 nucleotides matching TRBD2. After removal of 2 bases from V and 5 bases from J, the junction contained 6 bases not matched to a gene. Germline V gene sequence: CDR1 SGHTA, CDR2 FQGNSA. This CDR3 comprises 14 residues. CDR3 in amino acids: CASSLRGGLHEQYF. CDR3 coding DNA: TGTGCCAGCAGCTTACGCGGGGGACTCCACGAGCAGTACTTC.

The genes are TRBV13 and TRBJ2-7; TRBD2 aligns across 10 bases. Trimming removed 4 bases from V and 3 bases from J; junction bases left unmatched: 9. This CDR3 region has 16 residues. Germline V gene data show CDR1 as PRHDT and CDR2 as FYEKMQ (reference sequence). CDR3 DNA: TGTGCCAGCAGCTGGGCTAGCGGGAGATCGATCTACGAGCAGTACTTC. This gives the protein CASSWASGRSIYEQYF.

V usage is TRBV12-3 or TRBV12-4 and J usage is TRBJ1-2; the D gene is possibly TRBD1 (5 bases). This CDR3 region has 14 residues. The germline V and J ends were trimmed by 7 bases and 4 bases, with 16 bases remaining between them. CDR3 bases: TGTGCCAGCACTCCGGGACTCGGAACCTATGGCTACACCTTC. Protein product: CASTPGLGTYGYTF.